The entry below describes one TCR beta chain. The antigen remains unidentified. cDNA reverse transcribed from extracted RNA served as the sequencing template. The repertoire was sequenced with immunoSEQ multiplex PCR; TCRdb's copy has only in-frame clones and lacks some. The repertoire includes about 200,000 clones, more than 45% of them detected once, and approximately 0.45% sits in the top ten. The sample is drawn from a study of CD8+ T cells in alopecia areata. As for the study in general: Treated patients took oral tofacitinib at 5 to 10 mg twice daily.

The study, taken as a whole, reports: Normal scalp had lower clonality than lesional scalp, with alopecia totalis/universalis lesions showing this most strongly.

V shed 0 bases and J shed 0 bases, with 10 bases lying between them. The length of the CDR3 is 15 residues. Looked up from germline, CDR1 is SGDLS and CDR2 is YYNGEE. Alopecia areata patients gave lesional scalp punch biopsies and peripheral blood samples. The TCR sequence derives from a human donor with alopecia areata. The specimen comprised CD4+ T cells sorted from blood, sampled at week 0. This sequence joins TRBV9 and TRBJ2-7, with D perhaps TRBD1 or TRBD2 (6 bases each). The CDR3 reads CASSVGGASSYEQYF. The CDR3 region has the DNA TGTGCCAGCAGCGTAGGGGGGGCTAGCTCCTACGAGCAGTACTTC.